The clone carrying this T cell receptor beta chain was seen once. Antigen unknown. This specimen belongs to a study of post-analysis software for immune sequencing data. The library was made from cDNA and included unique molecular identifiers. T cells numbering roughly 1 to 10 million yielded roughly 0.5 million cDNA molecules. TCRdb re-derived calls from the PCR reads in MiXCR, one entry per CDR3 protein. The sample records 600,000 to 700,000 distinct CDR3 sequences, approximately 60% being singletons. Study-wide findings and caveats: Relative to controls, patients with multiple sclerosis showed significantly lower normalized Chao1 diversity. A few TRBV segments, TRBV5-6, TRBV5-1 and TRBV20-1 among them, were found more frequent in patients than controls. Batch-mates among the samples co-clustered strongly by F measure.

Losses at the gene ends were 0 bases for V and 4 bases for J; bases not matched to a gene: 17. CDR3 length: 19 amino acids. The V gene's germline CDR1 is ENHRY and CDR2 SYGVKD. The TCR comes from a girl aged 2 to 9 with multiple sclerosis. This chain joins TRBV10-3 and TRBJ1-2; the match to TRBD1 covers 7 bases. The source material was blood. CDR3 DNA: TGTGCCATCAGTGAGTCAATGGGCCGGACAGGCTCCTCGGGCTATGGCTACACCTTC. Encoded protein: CAISESMGRTGSSGYGYTF.